These 15 T cell receptor beta chains originate from one sample sequenced in a study of beta chain features in type 1 diabetes listed by TCRdb under 2018. Library prep was done by the immunoSEQ multiplex PCR assay. The High Capacity cDNA Reverse Transcription Kit was used to reverse transcribe all of the isolated RNA, meaning that expressed TCRB transcripts were what got sequenced. This immuneACCESS table, as held by TCRdb, lists in-frame sequences with V and J called but not all clones. Of the missing ones, under half trace to an unresolved V gene in checked studies; the others have no known cause. The table for this sample lists about 38,000 clones; roughly 64% of them were counted only once. The ten largest clones add up to over 2% of the sample. Sequenced: Tregs from blood. The sample's cell subset or site label, in plain terms: regulatory CD4+ T cells. All receptors derive from a woman in her thirties in good health.

V and J are TRBV20-1 and TRBJ2-3; D call uncertain. Trimming stripped 2 bases from V and 7 bases from J, with 4 bases between. Germline V gene lookup returns CDR1 DFQATT and CDR2 SNEGSKA (reference sequence). There are 10 residues in the CDR3. CDR3 nucleotides: TGCAGTGCTAGACAGTATACGCAGTATTTT. The encoded protein is CSARQYTQYF.

J is TRBJ2-2 and V is TRBV6-6; 9 nucleotides match TRBD1. V lost 6 bases to trimming and J lost 6 bases; unmatched junction nucleotides: 5. CDR3 length: 14 amino acids. The germline V gene encodes CDR1 MNHNY and CDR2 SVGAGI (reference sequence). CDR3 DNA: TGTGCCAGCAGGGCGGGACAGGGTTCCGGGGAGCTGTTTTTT. The encoded protein is CASRAGQGSGELFF.

The V call is TRBV7-2, the J call TRBJ2-7, with no clear D. The CDR3 contains 13 residues. The V gene's germline CDR1 is SGHTA and CDR2 FQGNSA. Trimming took off 1 base at V and 7 bases at J, with 11 bases between the two ends. The chain's CDR3 is CASSLGLAVEQYF. In nucleotides, the CDR3 is TGTGCCAGCAGCTTAGGATTGGCGGTTGAGCAGTACTTC.

V and J are TRBV5-6 and TRBJ2-3, with D perhaps matching TRBD1 (5 bases). Per germline, CDR1 SGHDT and CDR2 YYEEEE. This CDR3 region has 16 residues. Trimming removed 2 bases from V and 0 bases from J, with 13 bases in between. The CDR3 loop reads CASSLGLQVSTDTQYF. DNA of the CDR3: TGTGCCAGCAGCTTAGGGTTACAGGTTAGCACAGATACGCAGTATTTT. Filled out from reference TRBV5-6 and TRBJ2-3, the complete variable domain reads DAGVTQSPTHLIKTRGQQVTLRCSPKSGHDTVSWYQQALGQGPQFIFQYYEEEERQRGNFPDRFSGHQFPNYSSELNVNALLLGDSALYLCASSLGLQVSTDTQYFGPGTRLTVL.

V usage is TRBV18 and J usage is TRBJ2-1; TRBD1 aligns across 8 bases. The CDR3 spans 16 residues. Germline lookup yields CDR1 KGHSH and CDR2 LQKENI. V gave up 4 bases and J gave up 2 bases; unmatched junction bases: 7. CDR3 sequence: CASSQQGVGPYNEQFF. The CDR3 DNA sequence: TGTGCCAGCTCACAACAGGGGGTAGGACCCTACAATGAGCAGTTCTTC.

The chain employs TRBV2 and TRBJ2-7; 10 bases fit TRBD1. Per germline, CDR1 SNHLY and CDR2 FYNNEI. The CDR3 runs to 14 residues. Trimming removed 5 bases from V and 1 base from J; junction bases left unmatched: 2. The CDR3 spells CASSRDRGSYEQYF. The CDR3 DNA follows: TGTGCCAGCAGTCGGGACAGGGGATCCTACGAGCAGTACTTC.

The V call is TRBV29-1, the J call TRBJ2-3; TRBD2 aligns across 7 bases. Germline V gene sequence: CDR1 SQVTM, CDR2 ANQGSEA. The V and J ends lost 4 bases and 2 bases, in that order; junction bases with no gene match: 3. The CDR3 contains 13 residues. DNA of the CDR3: TGCAGCGTTGGGGGACTACTCACAGATACGCAGTATTTT. Translated, it gives CSVGGLLTDTQYF.

In this sample, this clone turned up a few times. The V call is TRBV4-3, the J call TRBJ2-1, with D unresolved. CDR1 is LGHNA and CDR2 is YSLEER in the germline V gene. V was cut by 0 bases and J by 9 bases, with 9 bases left in between. This CDR3 has 13 residues. The chain's CDR3 is CASSQDRNGEQFF. DNA for the CDR3: TGCGCCAGCAGCCAAGATCGAAACGGTGAGCAGTTCTTC.

This chain uses TRBV9 with TRBJ2-6; no reliable D call. The CDR3 contains 15 residues. Trimming took 0 bases from V and 2 from J, leaving 6 bases between them. Germline loops: CDR1 SGDLS, CDR2 YYNGEE. In nucleotides, the CDR3 is TGTGCCAGCAGCGTAGGCGGTGCTGGGGCCAACGTCCTGACTTTC. Protein sequence: CASSVGGAGANVLTF.

This clone has a handful of counts. The V gene is TRBV11-1, the J gene TRBJ2-1; D unclear. V lost 5 bases, J lost 4 bases, and 9 bases lay in between. CDR3 size: 13 residues. Germline CDR1 SGHAT, CDR2 FQDESV (reference sequence). The CDR3 loop reads CASSPKLYNEQFF. The CDR3 coding sequence is TGTGCCAGCAGCCCCAAACTTTACAATGAGCAGTTCTTC.

This CDR3 is CASSLAVVRDKSGELFF. In DNA, the CDR3 is TGCGCCAGCAGCTTGGCCGTTGTCAGGGATAAGTCCGGGGAGCTGTTTTTT. V usage is TRBV5-1 and J usage is TRBJ2-2, with a tentative D call TRBD1 (5 bases). Germline values: CDR1 SGHRS, CDR2 YFSETQ. V lost 0 bases, J lost 6 bases, and 18 bases lay in between. CDR3 length: 17 amino acids.

V usage is TRBV10-3 and J usage is TRBJ1-1, with a weak D call TRBD1 (5 bases). The CDR3 has 14 amino acids. Germline V gene sequence: CDR1 ENHRY, CDR2 SYGVKD. With 0 bases removed from V and 2 bases from J, the gap between germline ends came to 7 bases. The CDR3 region is CAISESGTNTEAFF. The CDR3, as DNA: TGTGCCATCAGTGAGTCGGGGACTAACACTGAAGCTTTCTTT.

This clone was seen a single time. The chain employs TRBV2 and TRBJ1-2; TRBD1 agrees at 8 bases. CDR3 size: 12 residues. V was clipped by 6 bases and J by 7 bases; unmatched bases: 4. CDR1 is SNHLY, CDR2 FYNNEI, per germline. As DNA, the CDR3 is TGTGCCAGCAGCCTGACAGGGGTTGGCTACACCTTC. Residues: CASSLTGVGYTF.

This chain's CDR3 is CASSQDLSRGRAETQYF. The CDR3, as DNA: TGTGCCAGCAGCCAAGATTTGAGCAGGGGGCGGGCAGAGACCCAGTACTTC. The chain employs TRBV4-2 and TRBJ2-5, with TRBD1 matching 8 bases. Per the germline V gene, CDR1 is LGHNA and CDR2 is YNFKEQ. CDR3 length: 17 residues. V shed 0 bases, J shed 4 bases, and the junction held 10 bases outside the gene matches.

The V and J genes are TRBV7-6 and TRBJ1-2, with 7 bases identical to TRBD1. Germline trimming cut 4 bases from V and 6 bases from J; bases unmatched to any gene: 2. CDR3 length: 12 amino acids. Germline lookup yields CDR1 SGHVS and CDR2 FNYEAQ. CDR3 bases: TGTGCCAGCAGCTCGACAGGGAATGGCTACACCTTC. It specifies CASSSTGNGYTF.